Detailed here is one TCR beta chain. Its antigen remains unidentified. The sample originates from a study of shared clonotypes between healthy human individuals. The CDR3 length is 12 residues. Germline CDR1 reads SGDLS; CDR2 reads YYNGEE. The V end was cut by 8 bases, the J end by 4 bases, with 13 bases between. Some 30,000 T cell genomes, or roughly 200 ng DNA, went into the sorted-subset replicate PCRs. Measured with immunoSEQ multiplex PCR; TCRdb has only the in-frame clones, and not every one. The sample has about 1.5 million clones; about 96% are singletons. Regarding the study as a whole: Naive CD4 clonotypes were shared across several donors at roughly 5%.

Sample: naive CD4+ T cells sorted from blood. Regarding subset: CD45RA+ positively selected. The sequence was collected from a young man in good health. The rearrangement joins TRBV9 to TRBJ2-7; D may be TRBD2 (6 bases). The CDR3: CASTYSGYEQYF. The CDR3 DNA follows: TGTGCCAGTACCTATAGCGGTTACGAGCAGTACTTC.